This T cell receptor (beta chain) was identified in a study of CD8+CD57+ T cells in acquired aplastic anemia. CDR1 is PRHDT, CDR2 FYEKMQ, per germline (reference sequence). J was trimmed by 8 bases and V by 5 bases; bases with no gene match: 10. The CDR3 runs to 15 residues. This clonotype occurred a few times. Both TCR beta VDJ combination and CDR3 sequence profiling were carried out. Genomic DNA was the template for this profiling. TCRdb processed the reads anew with MiXCR; each CDR3 protein has one entry. The sample records 200,000 to 250,000 distinct CDR3 sequences, about 37% being singletons. The TCR comes from a human donor in good health, serving as a control. The specimen was sorted CD4+, CD8+, or CD8+CD57+ T cells (not recorded which) from PBMCs. The J gene is TRBJ2-3, the V gene TRBV13; 10 bases align to TRBD2. CDR3 in DNA: TGTGCCAGCAGCCCGTCTAGCGGGGGTTTTGGTACGCAGTATTTT. As protein: CASSPSSGGFGTQYF.